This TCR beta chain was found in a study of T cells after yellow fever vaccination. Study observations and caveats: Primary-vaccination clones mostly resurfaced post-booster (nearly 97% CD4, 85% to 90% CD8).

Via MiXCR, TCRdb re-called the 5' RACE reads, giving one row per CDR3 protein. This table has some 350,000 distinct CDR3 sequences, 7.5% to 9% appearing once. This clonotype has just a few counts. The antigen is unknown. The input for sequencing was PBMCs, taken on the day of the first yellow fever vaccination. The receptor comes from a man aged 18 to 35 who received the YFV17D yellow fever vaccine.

CDR3 sequence reads: CASSRLVQETQYF. CDR3 DNA sequence: TGCGCCAGCAGCAGACTAGTTCAGGAGACCCAGTACTTC. The rearrangement uses TRBV5-1 and TRBJ2-5, with D possibly TRBD2 on 6 matching bases. This CDR3 contains 13 residues. Trimming removed 4 bases at V and 5 bases at J, with 12 bases between. CDR1 SGHRS and CDR2 YFSETQ come from the germline V gene.